This is a list of T cell receptor beta chains from one sample in a study of OX40 agonist ivuxolimab in advanced cancers. This table comes from immunoSEQ multiplex PCR, and its TCRdb copy is limited to in-frame clones, with some not included. The table includes tens of thousands of clones, 85% to 90% detected once. This sample comprised CD4+ or CD8+ T cells sorted from blood, obtained in a trial of the OX40 agonist ivuxolimab. The origin of the receptors is an adult with an advanced solid tumor such as melanoma, head and neck, liver or kidney cancer. Both conserved end residues are part of each CDR3. Fields, in order: clone size, J gene, V gene, D gene, CDR3 DNA, CDR3 protein. The D gene is left open where the match is weak. Some rows mark clone size as missing; the rest say once, few, many or name a class of expanded clone.

clone_size: .; j_call: TRBJ2-5; v_call: TRBV19; d_call: .; cdr3_nt: TGTGCCAGTAGTCTCCAGGGTGGGCAAGAGACCCAGTACTTC; cdr3_aa: CASSLQGGQETQYF
clone_size: .; j_call: TRBJ1-2; v_call: TRBV9; d_call: TRBD1; cdr3_nt: TGTGCCAGCAGCGTATTCTGGACAGGGGGGTATGGCTACACCTTC; cdr3_aa: CASSVFWTGGYGYTF
clone_size: once; j_call: TRBJ2-3; v_call: TRBV9; d_call: .; cdr3_nt: TGTGCCAGCAGCACTGGACTGTCATCTAGCACAGATACGCAGTATTTT; cdr3_aa: CASSTGLSSSTDTQYF
clone_size: .; j_call: TRBJ2-1; v_call: TRBV25-1; d_call: TRBD1; cdr3_nt: TGTGCCAGCAGTTCACAGGGGCGACCTTCCTCCTACAATGAGCAGTTCTTC; cdr3_aa: CASSSQGRPSSYNEQFF
clone_size: .; j_call: TRBJ1-2; v_call: TRBV4-2; d_call: .; cdr3_nt: TGTGCCAGCAGCTTTGGGGTTGGCTACACCTTC; cdr3_aa: CASSFGVGYTF
clone_size: once; j_call: TRBJ2-1; v_call: TRBV27; d_call: TRBD2; cdr3_nt: TGTGCCAGCAGTTTAATGGGACTAGGGGATGAGCAGTTCTTC; cdr3_aa: CASSLMGLGDEQFF
clone_size: .; j_call: TRBJ2-2; v_call: TRBV6-5; d_call: .; cdr3_nt: TGTGCCAGCAGTTACTCGTCTTCCGGACATGTGGAGCTGTTTTTT; cdr3_aa: CASSYSSSGHVELFF
clone_size: .; j_call: TRBJ2-7; v_call: TRBV21-1; d_call: .; cdr3_nt: TGTGCCAGCCATAGCAATCGTAAGGTAGGGGAGAATCGTTCCGACGAGCAGTACTTC; cdr3_aa: CASHSNRKVGENRSDEQYF
clone_size: few; j_call: TRBJ2-7; v_call: TRBV4-1; d_call: .; cdr3_nt: TGCGCCAGCAGCCAACCTGGAGTCTACGAGCAGTACTTC; cdr3_aa: CASSQPGVYEQYF
clone_size: .; j_call: TRBJ1-2; v_call: TRBV19; d_call: .; cdr3_nt: TGTGCCAGTAGTATCTGGGAACAGGACATCCTGCGTGGCTACACCTTC; cdr3_aa: CASSIWEQDILRGYTF
clone_size: .; j_call: TRBJ2-5; v_call: TRBV27; d_call: .; cdr3_nt: TGTGCCAGCAGTCCCTCACAGGGACCCCACCAAGAGACCCAGTACTTC; cdr3_aa: CASSPSQGPHQETQYF
clone_size: .; j_call: TRBJ1-1; v_call: TRBV19; d_call: .; cdr3_nt: TGTGCCAGTAGTATTGGGGGACATGAAGCTTTCTTT; cdr3_aa: CASSIGGHEAFF
clone_size: .; j_call: TRBJ2-7; v_call: TRBV13; d_call: TRBD2; cdr3_nt: TGTGCCAGCAGCTCGACCTCGCCCGCGGGACTATCCTACGAGCAGTACTTC; cdr3_aa: CASSSTSPAGLSYEQYF
clone_size: once; j_call: TRBJ2-2; v_call: TRBV18; d_call: .; cdr3_nt: TGTGCCAGCAAGACAGCGAACACCGGGGAGCTGTTTTTT; cdr3_aa: CASKTANTGELFF
clone_size: few; j_call: TRBJ2-1; v_call: TRBV10-1; d_call: .; cdr3_nt: TGCGCCAGCAGTGAGGGAGCGGAGCAGTTCTTC; cdr3_aa: CASSEGAEQFF
clone_size: once; j_call: TRBJ1-2; v_call: TRBV6-5; d_call: .; cdr3_nt: TGTGCCAGCAGTTACCAGGGCGGACTGGATGGCTACACCTTC; cdr3_aa: CASSYQGGLDGYTF
clone_size: few; j_call: TRBJ2-3; v_call: TRBV10-1; d_call: .; cdr3_nt: TGCGCCAGCAGCCGGGACACTAGCACAGATACGCAGTATTTT; cdr3_aa: CASSRDTSTDTQYF
clone_size: .; j_call: TRBJ2-7; v_call: TRBV6-5; d_call: .; cdr3_nt: TGTGCCAGCAGTAAGGTCCCGGGCGGGGAGCAGTACTTC; cdr3_aa: CASSKVPGGEQYF
clone_size: .; j_call: TRBJ1-1; v_call: TRBV4-1; d_call: .; cdr3_nt: TGCGCCAGCAGCGGGGGGACTGAAGCTTTCTTT; cdr3_aa: CASSGGTEAFF
clone_size: once; j_call: TRBJ2-5; v_call: TRBV28; d_call: .; cdr3_nt: TGTGCCAGCAGACCTCGACGGTCAGAAGAGACCCAGTACTTC; cdr3_aa: CASRPRRSEETQYF
clone_size: .; j_call: TRBJ2-7; v_call: TRBV13; d_call: TRBD2; cdr3_nt: TGTGCCAGCAGCTCGTGGACTAGCGGGAGTTCTTACGAGCAGTACTTC; cdr3_aa: CASSSWTSGSSYEQYF
clone_size: once; j_call: TRBJ1-4; v_call: TRBV7-9; d_call: TRBD1; cdr3_nt: TGTGCCAGCAGCCCTAGGACAGGGAATAATGAAAAACTGTTTTTT; cdr3_aa: CASSPRTGNNEKLFF
clone_size: .; j_call: TRBJ1-1; v_call: TRBV7-2; d_call: .; cdr3_nt: TGTGCCAGCAGCTCTGGGATGAACACTGAAGCTTTCTTT; cdr3_aa: CASSSGMNTEAFF
clone_size: .; j_call: TRBJ2-1; v_call: TRBV6-1; d_call: TRBD2; cdr3_nt: TGTGCCAGCATTTTACTAGCGGGGGGCTACAATGAGCAGTTCTTC; cdr3_aa: CASILLAGGYNEQFF
clone_size: .; j_call: TRBJ2-2; v_call: TRBV29-1; d_call: .; cdr3_nt: TGCAGCGTTGAAGGAAGTGGCCTGAACACCGGGGAGCTGTTTTTT; cdr3_aa: CSVEGSGLNTGELFF
clone_size: .; j_call: TRBJ1-1; v_call: TRBV4-1; d_call: .; cdr3_nt: TGCGCCAGCAGCCAAGACCCGAAACCGACCACTGAAGCTTTCTTT; cdr3_aa: CASSQDPKPTTEAFF
clone_size: .; j_call: TRBJ1-5; v_call: TRBV27; d_call: .; cdr3_nt: TGTGCCAGCAGCTTTTTTGGAAGGGGAGGCAATCAGCCCCAGCATTTT; cdr3_aa: CASSFFGRGGNQPQHF
clone_size: once; j_call: TRBJ1-5; v_call: TRBV5-4; d_call: .; cdr3_nt: TGTGCCAGCAGCTTGGGCAGGGGAGAGGGACAGCCCCAGCATTTT; cdr3_aa: CASSLGRGEGQPQHF
clone_size: .; j_call: TRBJ1-3; v_call: TRBV7-6; d_call: .; cdr3_nt: TGTGCCAGCAGCCCCGGAGTGGACGGCGTTTGGAACACCATATATTTT; cdr3_aa: CASSPGVDGVWNTIYF
clone_size: .; j_call: TRBJ2-1; v_call: TRBV11-2; d_call: .; cdr3_nt: TGTGCCAGCAGCTTAGCCGCCGGGGACAATGAGCAGTTCTTC; cdr3_aa: CASSLAAGDNEQFF
clone_size: .; j_call: TRBJ2-1; v_call: TRBV29-1; d_call: .; cdr3_nt: TGCAGCGTGTGGGGGCTTGGGGGGCAACTCATGGAGCAGTTCTTC; cdr3_aa: CSVWGLGGQLMEQFF
clone_size: .; j_call: TRBJ1-2; v_call: TRBV28; d_call: .; cdr3_nt: TGTGCCAGCAGTTTCCCAGGACGGCATTATGGCTACACCTTC; cdr3_aa: CASSFPGRHYGYTF
clone_size: medium-sized; j_call: TRBJ1-5; v_call: TRBV15; d_call: .; cdr3_nt: TGTGCCACCAGCAGAGATTTCTTGGGGGCGGTCAATCAGCCCCAGCATTTT; cdr3_aa: CATSRDFLGAVNQPQHF
clone_size: .; j_call: TRBJ2-3; v_call: TRBV7-2; d_call: TRBD1; cdr3_nt: TGTGCCAGCAGCCCACAGGGGTCTAGCACAGATACGCAGTATTTT; cdr3_aa: CASSPQGSSTDTQYF
clone_size: .; j_call: TRBJ2-7; v_call: TRBV11-3; d_call: .; cdr3_nt: TGTGCCAGCAGCTTAGGAGGGGAGCGGGAGCAGTACTTC; cdr3_aa: CASSLGGEREQYF
clone_size: once; j_call: TRBJ1-1; v_call: TRBV5-4; d_call: TRBD1; cdr3_nt: TGCGCCAGCAGCCTAAACAGGGGCACTGAAGCTTTCTTT; cdr3_aa: CASSLNRGTEAFF
clone_size: medium-sized; j_call: TRBJ2-7; v_call: TRBV27; d_call: .; cdr3_nt: TGTGCCAGCGGCTACGAGCAGTACTTC; cdr3_aa: CASGYEQYF
clone_size: .; j_call: TRBJ2-6; v_call: TRBV4-2; d_call: TRBD2; cdr3_nt: TGTGCCAGCAGCCAAGTCTTGCCGGGACTACTATCTATGACTGGGGCCAACGTCCTGACTTTC; cdr3_aa: CASSQVLPGLLSMTGANVLTF
clone_size: .; j_call: TRBJ2-5; v_call: TRBV9; d_call: TRBD2; cdr3_nt: TGTGCCAGCAGCGTAGGGACCAGCGGGGGAGAGACCCAGTACTTC; cdr3_aa: CASSVGTSGGETQYF
clone_size: .; j_call: TRBJ2-3; v_call: TRBV27; d_call: TRBD2; cdr3_nt: TGTGCCACCAAAGGGATAGCGGGAGGGATCACAGATACGCAGTATTTT; cdr3_aa: CATKGIAGGITDTQYF
clone_size: few; j_call: TRBJ1-2; v_call: TRBV27; d_call: TRBD1; cdr3_nt: TGTGCCAGCAGCCTAAGCACAGGGACAGCCTATGGCTACACCTTC; cdr3_aa: CASSLSTGTAYGYTF
clone_size: few; j_call: TRBJ2-1; v_call: TRBV27; d_call: TRBD2; cdr3_nt: TGTGCCAGCAGTTCCAGCGGGGGAATACTTTACAATGAGCAGTTCTTC; cdr3_aa: CASSSSGGILYNEQFF
clone_size: few; j_call: TRBJ2-1; v_call: TRBV14; d_call: .; cdr3_nt: TGTGCCAGCAGCCAAGTAGGGCCAGTCTCCTACAATGAGCAGTTCTTC; cdr3_aa: CASSQVGPVSYNEQFF
clone_size: .; j_call: TRBJ1-2; v_call: TRBV19; d_call: .; cdr3_nt: TGTGCCAGTACCTGGGCAGCGGACTATGGCTACACCTTC; cdr3_aa: CASTWAADYGYTF
clone_size: .; j_call: TRBJ1-5; v_call: TRBV28; d_call: .; cdr3_nt: TGTGCCAGCAGTTTCCGGGGGCAGGGACAGCCCCAGCATTTT; cdr3_aa: CASSFRGQGQPQHF
clone_size: .; j_call: TRBJ2-5; v_call: TRBV19; d_call: .; cdr3_nt: TGTGCCAGTTGGGGTGGGCCACAAGAGACCCAGTACTTC; cdr3_aa: CASWGGPQETQYF
clone_size: .; j_call: TRBJ1-5; v_call: TRBV6-5; d_call: TRBD1; cdr3_nt: TGTGCCAGCAGTTACCCGACAGGGGTCGATCAGCCCCAGCATTTT; cdr3_aa: CASSYPTGVDQPQHF
clone_size: .; j_call: TRBJ2-7; v_call: TRBV2; d_call: .; cdr3_nt: TGTGCCAGCACCCCTCAGACCGGGACGGACTACGAGCAGTACTTC; cdr3_aa: CASTPQTGTDYEQYF
clone_size: .; j_call: TRBJ2-3; v_call: TRBV9; d_call: TRBD1; cdr3_nt: TGTGCCAGCAGCGTAGAAGGGGGCGACTGGACAGATACGCAGTATTTT; cdr3_aa: CASSVEGGDWTDTQYF
clone_size: .; j_call: TRBJ1-5; v_call: TRBV6-5; d_call: TRBD1; cdr3_nt: TGTGCCAGCAGACCAACAGGGGGCCTCAATCAGCCCCAGCATTTT; cdr3_aa: CASRPTGGLNQPQHF
clone_size: .; j_call: TRBJ2-4; v_call: TRBV27; d_call: .; cdr3_nt: TGTGCCAGCAGTTTTGGTGTGGGAAACATTCAGTACTTC; cdr3_aa: CASSFGVGNIQYF
clone_size: once; j_call: TRBJ2-1; v_call: TRBV29-1; d_call: .; cdr3_nt: TGCAGCGTTCTAGGGGGTTTAGCGGGCCGATACAATGAGCAGTTCTTC; cdr3_aa: CSVLGGLAGRYNEQFF
clone_size: medium-sized; j_call: TRBJ1-5; v_call: TRBV27; d_call: .; cdr3_nt: TGTGCCAGCAGTGAGGCGGGGGCCCCCAATCAGCCCCAGCATTTT; cdr3_aa: CASSEAGAPNQPQHF
clone_size: .; j_call: TRBJ1-2; v_call: TRBV13; d_call: .; cdr3_nt: TGTGCCAGCAGCTTAGGTGAAGGGGATGGCTACACCTTC; cdr3_aa: CASSLGEGDGYTF
clone_size: .; j_call: TRBJ2-6; v_call: TRBV6-1; d_call: .; cdr3_nt: TGTGCCAGCAGTGCATCCAGGGTTTCTGGGGCCAACGTCCTGACTTTC; cdr3_aa: CASSASRVSGANVLTF
clone_size: .; j_call: TRBJ2-7; v_call: TRBV27; d_call: TRBD1; cdr3_nt: TGTGCCAGCAGTTTGGGACAGGGAGAAGGCGAGCAGTACTTC; cdr3_aa: CASSLGQGEGEQYF
clone_size: .; j_call: TRBJ1-5; v_call: TRBV6-6; d_call: .; cdr3_nt: TGTGCCAGCAGTTACGTCCGAGTGGGGCCCCAGCATTTT; cdr3_aa: CASSYVRVGPQHF
clone_size: .; j_call: TRBJ1-1; v_call: TRBV7-2; d_call: .; cdr3_nt: TGTGCCACTGGCGGGTTGAACACTGAAGCTTTCTTT; cdr3_aa: CATGGLNTEAFF
clone_size: .; j_call: TRBJ1-4; v_call: TRBV15; d_call: TRBD1; cdr3_nt: TGTGCCACCAGCAGCAGGGGGAGCCAGGGTGAAAAACTGTTTTTT; cdr3_aa: CATSSRGSQGEKLFF
clone_size: .; j_call: TRBJ1-2; v_call: TRBV7-9; d_call: TRBD1; cdr3_nt: TGTGCCAGCAGCTTAGGGACAGGGCAGGACTATGGCTACACCTTC; cdr3_aa: CASSLGTGQDYGYTF